This record covers a single TCR beta chain. Its specificity is unknown. The sample is drawn from a study of T cells after yellow fever vaccination. Overall study: Each low-cell-number fraction was prepared by means of SMART-Seq v4 Ultra Low Input.

Notes on the study in general: At less than 97% for CD4 and 70% to 90% for CD8, most primary-vaccination clones showed up again after the booster. Among all clonotypes, a small share was observed in both CD4 and CD8 compartments.

Production of TCR cDNA was by 5'RACE template switching, which also added a universal primer site and UMIs. TCRdb redid the calling of the 5' RACE reads with MiXCR, one entry per CDR3 protein. The data hold a few hundred thousand distinct CDR3 sequences, with around 10% observed a single time. The specimen was PBMCs, collected on the day of the first yellow fever vaccination. The source of this sequence is a man aged 18 to 35 who received the YFV17D yellow fever vaccine.

The CDR3 spells CASSSTGTSNYNEQFF. The CDR3 DNA sequence: TGCGCCAGCAGCTCTACCGGGACTAGTAACTACAATGAGCAGTTCTTC. V and J are TRBV5-1 and TRBJ2-1; 8 positions agree with TRBD2. The CDR3 is 16 residues long. The junction had 8 bases not matched to a gene; V was cut back by 3 bases and J by 3 bases. Germline V gene data show CDR1 as SGHRS and CDR2 as YFSETQ. Full variable domain (outside the CDR3, taken from reference TRBV5-1 and TRBJ2-1): KAGVTQTPRYLIKTRGQQVTLSCSPISGHRSVSWYQQTPGQGLQFLFEYFSETQRNKGNFPGRFSGRQFSNSRSEMNVSTLELGDSALYLCASSSTGTSNYNEQFFGPGTRLTVL.